This paragraph reports one T cell receptor beta chain. This table comes from immunoSEQ multiplex PCR, and its TCRdb copy is limited to in-frame clones, with some not included. The data show approximately 120,000 clones, around 87% seen once. The entry originates in a study of T cell responses to AZD1222 COVID-19 vaccine. The clonotype originates from an adult who received the AZD1222 COVID-19 vaccine. Specimen: peripheral blood, collected 28 days after the second AZD1222 dose.

CDR3 in amino acids: CASRSSGPTEAFF. For the CDR3, the DNA is TGTGCCAGCAGGTCCTCCGGGCCCACTGAAGCTTTCTTT. The chain employs TRBV27 and TRBJ1-1; D unclear. Trimming pared 6 bases from V and 4 bases from J, leaving 12 bases between. The CDR3 contains 13 residues. The V gene's germline CDR1 is MNHEY and CDR2 SMNVEV (reference sequence).